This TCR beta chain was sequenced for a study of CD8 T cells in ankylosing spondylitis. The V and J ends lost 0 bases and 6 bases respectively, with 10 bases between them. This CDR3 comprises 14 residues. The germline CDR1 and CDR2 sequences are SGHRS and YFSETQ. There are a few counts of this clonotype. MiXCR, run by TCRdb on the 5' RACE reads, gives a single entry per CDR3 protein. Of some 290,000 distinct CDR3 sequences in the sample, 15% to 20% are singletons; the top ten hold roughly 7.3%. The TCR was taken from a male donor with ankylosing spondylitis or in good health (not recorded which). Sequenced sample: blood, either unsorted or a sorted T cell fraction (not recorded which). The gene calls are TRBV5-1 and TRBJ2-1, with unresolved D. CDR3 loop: CASSLGQTSNEQFF. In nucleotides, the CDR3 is TGCGCCAGCAGCTTGGGGCAAACCTCCAATGAGCAGTTCTTC.